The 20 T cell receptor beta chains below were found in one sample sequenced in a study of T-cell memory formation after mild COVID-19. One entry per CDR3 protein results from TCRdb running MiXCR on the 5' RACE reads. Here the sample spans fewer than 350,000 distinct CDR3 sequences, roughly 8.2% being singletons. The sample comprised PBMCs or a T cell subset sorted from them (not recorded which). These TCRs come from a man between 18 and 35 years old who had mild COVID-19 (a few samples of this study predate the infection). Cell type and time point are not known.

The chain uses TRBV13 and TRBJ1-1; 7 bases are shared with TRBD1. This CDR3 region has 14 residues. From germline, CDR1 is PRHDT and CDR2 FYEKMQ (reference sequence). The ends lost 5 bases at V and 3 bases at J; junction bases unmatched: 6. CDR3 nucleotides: TGTGCCAGCAGCACCGGACAGGAGGACACTGAAGCTTTCTTT. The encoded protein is CASSTGQEDTEAFF. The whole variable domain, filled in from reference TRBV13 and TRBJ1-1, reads AAGVIQSPRHLIKEKRETATLKCYPIPRHDTVYWYQQGPGQDPQFLISFYEKMQSDKGSIPDRFSAQQFSDYHSELNMSSLELGDSALYFCASSTGQEDTEAFFGQGTRLTVV.

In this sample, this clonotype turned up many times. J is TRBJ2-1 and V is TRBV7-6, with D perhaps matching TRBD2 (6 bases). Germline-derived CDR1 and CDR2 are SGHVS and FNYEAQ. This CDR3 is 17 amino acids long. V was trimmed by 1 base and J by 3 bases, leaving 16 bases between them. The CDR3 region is CASSLGVDGGNYNEQFF. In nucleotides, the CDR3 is TGTGCCAGCAGCTTAGGGGTTGACGGGGGAAACTACAATGAGCAGTTCTTC. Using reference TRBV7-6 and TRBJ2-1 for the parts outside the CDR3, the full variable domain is GAGVSQSPRYKVTKRGQDVALRCDPISGHVSLYWYRQALGQGPEFLTYFNYEAQQDKSGLPNDRFSAERPEGSISTLTIQRTEQRDSAMYRCASSLGVDGGNYNEQFFGPGTRLTVL.

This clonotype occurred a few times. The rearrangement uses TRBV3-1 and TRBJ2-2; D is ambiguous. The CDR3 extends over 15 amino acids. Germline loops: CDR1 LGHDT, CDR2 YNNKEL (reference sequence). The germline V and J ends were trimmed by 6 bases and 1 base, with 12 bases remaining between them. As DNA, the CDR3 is TGTGCCAGCAGGATCCTCGGAGAGAACACCGGGGAGCTGTTTTTT. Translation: CASRILGENTGELFF. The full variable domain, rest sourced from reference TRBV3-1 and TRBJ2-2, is DTAVSQTPKYLVTQMGNDKSIKCEQNLGHDTMYWYKQDSKKFLKIMFSYNNKELIINETVPNRFSPKSPDKAHLNLHINSLELGDSAVYFCASRILGENTGELFFGEGSRLTVL.

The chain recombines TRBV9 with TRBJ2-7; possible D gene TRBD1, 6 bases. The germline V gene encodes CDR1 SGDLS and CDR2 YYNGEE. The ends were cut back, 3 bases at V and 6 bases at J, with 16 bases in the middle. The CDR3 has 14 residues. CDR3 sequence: CASSAGDQGLEQYF. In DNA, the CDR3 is TGTGCCAGCAGCGCCGGGGATCAGGGGCTCGAGCAGTACTTC.

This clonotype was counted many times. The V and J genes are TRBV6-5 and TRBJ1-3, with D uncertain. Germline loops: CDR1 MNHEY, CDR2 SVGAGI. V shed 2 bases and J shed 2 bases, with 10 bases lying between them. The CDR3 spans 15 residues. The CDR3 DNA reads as TGTGCCAGCAGTTACAACGGCAAGGCTGGAAACACCATATATTTT. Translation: CASSYNGKAGNTIYF.

This CDR3 is CSVGFTGGFQETQYF. The CDR3 DNA is TGCAGCGTTGGTTTTACGGGGGGCTTCCAAGAGACCCAGTACTTC. This chain links TRBV29-1 with TRBJ2-5; D is perhaps TRBD2 (7 bases). V gave up 4 bases and J gave up 1 base, with 16 bases separating them. Germline V gene data show CDR1 as SQVTM and CDR2 as ANQGSEA. This CDR3 spans 15 amino acids.

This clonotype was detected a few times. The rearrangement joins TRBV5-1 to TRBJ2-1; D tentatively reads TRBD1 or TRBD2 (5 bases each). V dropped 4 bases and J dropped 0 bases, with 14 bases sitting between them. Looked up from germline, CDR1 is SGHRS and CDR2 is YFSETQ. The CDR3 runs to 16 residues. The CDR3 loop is CASSLSGGRSYNEQFF. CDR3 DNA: TGCGCCAGCAGCCTCTCTGGGGGACGCTCCTACAATGAGCAGTTCTTC.

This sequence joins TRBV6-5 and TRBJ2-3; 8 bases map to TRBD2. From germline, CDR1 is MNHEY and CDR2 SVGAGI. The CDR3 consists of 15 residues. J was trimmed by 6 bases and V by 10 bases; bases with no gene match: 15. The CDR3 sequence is CATGTSSSLPDTQYF. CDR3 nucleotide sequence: TGTGCCACCGGGACTAGTAGTTCTCTTCCGGATACGCAGTATTTT.

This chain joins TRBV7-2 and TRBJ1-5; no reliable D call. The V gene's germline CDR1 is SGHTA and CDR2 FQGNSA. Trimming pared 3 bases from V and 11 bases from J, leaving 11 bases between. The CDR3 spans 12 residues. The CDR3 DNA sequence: TGTGCCAGCAGCTTTGGAGGGTCGGCCCAGCATTTT. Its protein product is CASSFGGSAQHF.

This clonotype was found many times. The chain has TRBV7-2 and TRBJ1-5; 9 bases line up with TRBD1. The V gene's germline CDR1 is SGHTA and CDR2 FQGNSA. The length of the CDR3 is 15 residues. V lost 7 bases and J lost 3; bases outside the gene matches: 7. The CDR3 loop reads CASNTGGGNNQPQHF. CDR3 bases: TGTGCCAGCAACACAGGGGGCGGTAACAATCAGCCCCAGCATTTT. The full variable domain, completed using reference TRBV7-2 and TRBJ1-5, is GAGVSQSPSNKVTEKGKDVELRCDPISGHTALYWYRQSLGQGLEFLIYFQGNSAPDKSGLPSDRFSAERTGGSVSTLTIQRTQQEDSAVYLCASNTGGGNNQPQHFGDGTRLSIL.

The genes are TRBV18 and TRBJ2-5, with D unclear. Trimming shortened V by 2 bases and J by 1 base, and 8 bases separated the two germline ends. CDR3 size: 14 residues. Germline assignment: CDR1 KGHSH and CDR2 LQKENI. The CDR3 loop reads CASSPNSIQETQYF. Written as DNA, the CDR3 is TGTGCCAGCTCACCAAACTCCATCCAAGAGACCCAGTACTTC.

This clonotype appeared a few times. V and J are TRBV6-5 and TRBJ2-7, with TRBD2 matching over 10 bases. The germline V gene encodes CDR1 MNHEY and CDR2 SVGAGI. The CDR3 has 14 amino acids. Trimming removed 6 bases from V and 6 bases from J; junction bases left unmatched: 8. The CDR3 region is CASSPGTSVGEQYF. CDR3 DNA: TGTGCCAGCAGCCCCGGGACTAGCGTCGGCGAGCAGTACTTC.

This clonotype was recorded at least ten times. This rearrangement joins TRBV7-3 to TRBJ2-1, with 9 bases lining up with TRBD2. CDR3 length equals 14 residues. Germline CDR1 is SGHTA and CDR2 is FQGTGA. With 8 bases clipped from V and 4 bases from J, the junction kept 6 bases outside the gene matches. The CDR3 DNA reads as TGTGCCAGCTCTGTCCTAGCGGGGTACAATGAGCAGTTCTTC. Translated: CASSVLAGYNEQFF.

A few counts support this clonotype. The CDR3: CASSLRFQGHGYTF. CDR3 bases: TGTGCCAGCAGTTTGCGTTTTCAGGGACATGGCTACACCTTC. The chain recombines TRBV12-3 or TRBV12-4 with TRBJ1-2; D may be TRBD1 (5 bases). Between the trimmed V and J ends, which lost 3 bases and 6 bases, there was a span of 14 bases. The CDR3 consists of 14 residues.

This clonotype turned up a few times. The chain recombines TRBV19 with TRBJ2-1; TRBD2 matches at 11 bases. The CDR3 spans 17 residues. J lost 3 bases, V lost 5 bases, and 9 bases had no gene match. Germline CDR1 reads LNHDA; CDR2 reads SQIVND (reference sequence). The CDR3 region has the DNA TGTGCCAGTAGTGATGCCGCTAGCGGGGGGAACTACAATGAGCAGTTCTTC. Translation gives CASSDAASGGNYNEQFF.

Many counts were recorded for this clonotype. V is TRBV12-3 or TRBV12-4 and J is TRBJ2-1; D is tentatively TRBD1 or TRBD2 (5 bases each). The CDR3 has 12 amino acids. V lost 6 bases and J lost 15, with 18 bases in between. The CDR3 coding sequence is TGTGCCAGCAGCCGTGATCTCGGGGACCCGTTCTTC. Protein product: CASSRDLGDPFF.

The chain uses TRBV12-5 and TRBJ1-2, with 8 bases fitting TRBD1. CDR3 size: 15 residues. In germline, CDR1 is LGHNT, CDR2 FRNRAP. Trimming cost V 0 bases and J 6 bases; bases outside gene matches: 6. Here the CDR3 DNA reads TGTGCTAGTGGTTTGGTAGCAGGGGGCCTTGATGGCTACACCTTC. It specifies CASGLVAGGLDGYTF.

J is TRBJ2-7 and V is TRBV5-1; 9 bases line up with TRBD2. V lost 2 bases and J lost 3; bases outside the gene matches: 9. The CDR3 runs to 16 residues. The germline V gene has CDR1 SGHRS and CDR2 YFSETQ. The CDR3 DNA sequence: TGCGCCAGCAGCTTCCTAATAGCGGGGGAGGGCTACGAGCAGTACTTC. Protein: CASSFLIAGEGYEQYF.

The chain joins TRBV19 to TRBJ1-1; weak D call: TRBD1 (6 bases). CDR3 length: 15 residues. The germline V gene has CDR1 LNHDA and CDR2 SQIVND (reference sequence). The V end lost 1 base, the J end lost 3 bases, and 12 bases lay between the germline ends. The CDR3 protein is CASSIGRGGYTEAFF. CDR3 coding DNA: TGTGCCAGTAGTATAGGAAGAGGGGGTTACACTGAAGCTTTCTTT. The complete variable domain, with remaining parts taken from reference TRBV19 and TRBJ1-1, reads DGGITQSPKYLFRKEGQNVTLSCEQNLNHDAMYWYRQDPGQGLRLIYYSQIVNDFQKGDIAEGYSVSREKKESFPLTVTSAQKNPTAFYLCASSIGRGGYTEAFFGQGTRLTVV.

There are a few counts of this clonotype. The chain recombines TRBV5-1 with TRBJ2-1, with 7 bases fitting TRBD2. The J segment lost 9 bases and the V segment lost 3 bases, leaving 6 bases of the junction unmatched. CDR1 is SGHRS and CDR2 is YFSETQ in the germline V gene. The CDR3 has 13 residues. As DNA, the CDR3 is TGCGCCAGCAGCTCAACTAGCGCCCTTGAGCAGTTCTTC. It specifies CASSSTSALEQFF.